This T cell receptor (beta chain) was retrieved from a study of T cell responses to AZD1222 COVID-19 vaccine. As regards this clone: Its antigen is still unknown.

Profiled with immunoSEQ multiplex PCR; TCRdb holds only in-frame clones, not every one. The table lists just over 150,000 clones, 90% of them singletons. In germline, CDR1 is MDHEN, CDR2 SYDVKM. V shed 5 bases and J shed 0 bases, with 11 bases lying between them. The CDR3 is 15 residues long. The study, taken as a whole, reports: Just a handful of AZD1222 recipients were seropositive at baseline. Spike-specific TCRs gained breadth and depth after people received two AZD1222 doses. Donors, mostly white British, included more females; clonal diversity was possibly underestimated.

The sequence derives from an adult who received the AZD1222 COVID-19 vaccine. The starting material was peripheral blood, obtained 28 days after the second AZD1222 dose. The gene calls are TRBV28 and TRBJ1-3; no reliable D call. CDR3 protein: CASSPRLRSGNTIYF. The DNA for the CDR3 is TGTGCCAGCAGTCCCAGATTACGCTCTGGAAACACCATATATTTT.